This TCR beta chain was observed in a study of T cell changes during pregnancy in multiple sclerosis. This table comes from immunoSEQ multiplex PCR, and its TCRdb copy is limited to in-frame clones, with some not included. Among 57,000 or so clones listed, roughly 88% were seen once. The CDR3 length is 13 residues. Germline-derived CDR1 and CDR2 are LNHDA and SQIVND (reference sequence). V dropped 7 bases and J dropped 4 bases, with 13 bases sitting between them. This receptor was obtained from a female donor with multiple sclerosis, enrolled in a pregnancy study. J is TRBJ1-2 and V is TRBV19; a possible D gene is TRBD1 (5 bases). Material: peripheral blood, obtained in the first trimester of pregnancy. CDR3 in DNA: TGTGCCAGTAATCAGGGTGGAAGCTATGGCTACACCTTC. Translating it yields CASNQGGSYGYTF.